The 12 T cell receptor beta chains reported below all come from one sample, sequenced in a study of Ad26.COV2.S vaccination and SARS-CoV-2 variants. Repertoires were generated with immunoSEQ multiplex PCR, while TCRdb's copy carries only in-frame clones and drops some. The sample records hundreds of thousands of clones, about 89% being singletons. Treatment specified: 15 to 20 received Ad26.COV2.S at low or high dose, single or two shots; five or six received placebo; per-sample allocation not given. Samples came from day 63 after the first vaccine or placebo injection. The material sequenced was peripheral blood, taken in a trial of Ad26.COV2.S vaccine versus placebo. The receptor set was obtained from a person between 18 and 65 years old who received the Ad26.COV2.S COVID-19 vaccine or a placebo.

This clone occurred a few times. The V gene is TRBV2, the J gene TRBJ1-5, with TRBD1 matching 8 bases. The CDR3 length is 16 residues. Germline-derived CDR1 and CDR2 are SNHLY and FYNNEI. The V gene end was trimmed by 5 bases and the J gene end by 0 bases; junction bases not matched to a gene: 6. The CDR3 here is CASSWTGLYSNQPQHF. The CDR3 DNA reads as TGTGCCAGCAGTTGGACAGGGCTATATAGCAATCAGCCCCAGCATTTT. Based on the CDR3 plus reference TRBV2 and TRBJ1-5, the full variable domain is EPEVTQTPSHQVTQMGQEVILRCVPISNHLYFYWYRQILGQKVEFLVSFYNNEISEKSEIFDDQFSVERPDGSNFTLKIRSTKLEDSAMYFCASSWTGLYSNQPQHFGDGTRLSIL.

The CDR3 DNA is TGTGCCAGCAGCCCTCTGGCGGGGTACGAGCAGTACTTC. This codes for CASSPLAGYEQYF. This chain links TRBV3-1 (or the pseudogene TRBV3-2) with TRBJ2-7, with D perhaps matching TRBD2 (6 bases). The CDR3 covers 13 residues. Germline CDR1 reads LGHDT; CDR2 reads YNNKEL (reference sequence). Trimming removed 4 bases from V and 4 bases from J, with 11 bases in between.

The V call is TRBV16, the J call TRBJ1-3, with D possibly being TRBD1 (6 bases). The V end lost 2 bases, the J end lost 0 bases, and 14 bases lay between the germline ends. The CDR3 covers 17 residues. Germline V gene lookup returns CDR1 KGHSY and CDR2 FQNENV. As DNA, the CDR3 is TGTGCCAGCAGCCAAACAGGGAGGGGACTCTCTGGAAACACCATATATTTT. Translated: CASSQTGRGLSGNTIYF.

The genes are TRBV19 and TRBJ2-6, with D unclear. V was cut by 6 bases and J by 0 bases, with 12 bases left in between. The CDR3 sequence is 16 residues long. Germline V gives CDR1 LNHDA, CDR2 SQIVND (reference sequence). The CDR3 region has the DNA TGTGCCAGTAGCTCGGATTCAATCTCTGGGGCCAACGTCCTGACTTTC. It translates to CASSSDSISGANVLTF.

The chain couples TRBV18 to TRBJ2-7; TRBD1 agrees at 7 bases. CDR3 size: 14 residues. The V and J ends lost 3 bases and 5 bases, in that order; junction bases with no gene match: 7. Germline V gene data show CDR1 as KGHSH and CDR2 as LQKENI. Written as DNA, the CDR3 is TGTGCCAGCTCACCCTCGACAGGGCTCGACGAGCAGTACTTC. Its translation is CASSPSTGLDEQYF.

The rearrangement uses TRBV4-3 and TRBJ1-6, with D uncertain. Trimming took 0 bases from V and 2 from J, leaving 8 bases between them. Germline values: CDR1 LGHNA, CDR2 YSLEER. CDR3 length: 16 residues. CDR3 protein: CASSQDAEAYNSPLHF. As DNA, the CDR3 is TGCGCCAGCAGCCAAGATGCCGAAGCCTATAATTCACCCCTCCACTTT.

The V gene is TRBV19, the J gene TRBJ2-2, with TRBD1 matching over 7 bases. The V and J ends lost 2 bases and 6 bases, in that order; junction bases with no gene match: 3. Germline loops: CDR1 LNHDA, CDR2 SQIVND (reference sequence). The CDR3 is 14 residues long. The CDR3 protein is CASSIRQGAGELFF. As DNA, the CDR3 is TGTGCCAGTAGTATAAGGCAGGGGGCCGGGGAGCTGTTTTTT.

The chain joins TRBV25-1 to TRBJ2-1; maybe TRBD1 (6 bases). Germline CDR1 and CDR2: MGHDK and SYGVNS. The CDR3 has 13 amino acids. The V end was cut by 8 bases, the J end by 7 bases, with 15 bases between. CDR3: CASRDTHWNEQFF. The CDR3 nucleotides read TGTGCCAGCCGGGACACTCACTGGAATGAGCAGTTCTTC.

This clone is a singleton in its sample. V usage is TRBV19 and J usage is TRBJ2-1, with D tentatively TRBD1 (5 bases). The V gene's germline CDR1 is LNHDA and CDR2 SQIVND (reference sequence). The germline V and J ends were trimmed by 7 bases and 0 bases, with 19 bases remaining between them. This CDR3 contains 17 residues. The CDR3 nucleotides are TGTGCCAGTACCAATACCCTCGGCAGGGCCTCCTACAATGAGCAGTTCTTC. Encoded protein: CASTNTLGRASYNEQFF.

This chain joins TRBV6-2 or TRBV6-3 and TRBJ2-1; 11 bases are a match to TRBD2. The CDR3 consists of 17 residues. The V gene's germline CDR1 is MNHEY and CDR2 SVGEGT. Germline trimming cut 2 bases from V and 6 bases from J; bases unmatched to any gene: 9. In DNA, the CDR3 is TGTGCCAGCAGTTACACAATAGCGGGGGGGCGGCTCAATGAGCAGTTCTTC. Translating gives CASSYTIAGGRLNEQFF.

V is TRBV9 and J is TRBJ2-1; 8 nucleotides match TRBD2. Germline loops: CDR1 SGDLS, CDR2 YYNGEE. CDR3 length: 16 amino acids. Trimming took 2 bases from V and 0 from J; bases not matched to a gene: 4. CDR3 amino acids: CASSVTSGLSYNEQFF. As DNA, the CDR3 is TGTGCCAGCAGCGTCACTAGCGGTCTCTCCTACAATGAGCAGTTCTTC.

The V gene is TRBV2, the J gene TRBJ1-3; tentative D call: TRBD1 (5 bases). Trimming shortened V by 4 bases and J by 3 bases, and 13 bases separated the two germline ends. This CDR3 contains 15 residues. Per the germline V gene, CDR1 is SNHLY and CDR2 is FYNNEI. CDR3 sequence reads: CASSVGQGGGNTIYF. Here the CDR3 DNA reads TGTGCCAGCAGTGTCGGGCAGGGCGGTGGAAACACCATATATTTT.